Below, 21 T cell receptor beta chains from the same sample are listed, as sequenced in a study of blood T cells in healthy people across ages. A sample-barcoded 5' primer and a J-beta primer mix were used in a second PCR of about 7 to 12 cycles. TCRdb recomputed calls from the 5' RACE reads with MiXCR, one row per CDR3 protein. Of about 290,000 distinct CDR3 sequences detected, 25% to 30% appear once; the ten largest clones hold roughly 30%. The sample consisted of blood. These receptors were taken from a woman aged 70-85 years in good health.

CDR3 region: CASSLESLAGEQFF. CDR3 bases: TGTGCCAGCAGCTTAGAGAGTTTAGCGGGGGAGCAGTTCTTC. The chain recombines TRBV7-2 with TRBJ2-1; TRBD2 matches at 8 bases. The CDR3 contains 14 residues. The germline V gene has CDR1 SGHTA and CDR2 FQGNSA. J gave up 10 bases and V 1 base, and 6 bases lay outside the gene matches.

In its sample, this clonotype was seen a few times. The rearrangement uses TRBV5-1 and TRBJ1-5; D perhaps matches TRBD1 (5 bases). CDR1 SGHRS and CDR2 YFSETQ come from the germline V gene. V lost 4 bases and J 0 bases, leaving 14 bases between the germline ends. This CDR3 comprises 16 residues. The CDR3 sequence is CASSPWAGDSNQPQHF. In nucleotides, the CDR3 is TGCGCCAGCAGCCCATGGGCGGGGGATAGCAATCAGCCCCAGCATTTT.

In this sample, this clonotype turned up many times. V usage is TRBV7-2 and J usage is TRBJ1-1; D unclear. Germline V gives CDR1 SGHTA, CDR2 FQGNSA. CDR3 length equals 14 residues. Trimming removed 2 bases at V and 3 bases at J, with 10 bases between. DNA for the CDR3: TGTGCCAGCAGCTTAATGGGAGGGTACACTGAAGCTTTCTTT. Its translation: CASSLMGGYTEAFF.

There are a few counts of this clonotype. The chain combines TRBV4-1 with TRBJ2-7; 7 bases map to TRBD1. In germline, CDR1 is MGHRA, CDR2 YSYEKL. This CDR3 has 18 amino acids. V lost 2 bases to trimming and J lost 1 base; unmatched junction nucleotides: 14. The CDR3 region is CASSQTTSGTDYSYEQYF. DNA for the CDR3: TGCGCCAGCAGCCAAACAACCTCGGGGACAGACTATTCCTACGAGCAGTACTTC.

V gene TRBV9 combines with J gene TRBJ2-5; 7 nucleotides match TRBD1. The J call may be incorrect, as the DNA end agrees better with TRBJ2-1. Germline loops: CDR1 SGDLS, CDR2 YYNGEE. The CDR3 extends over 15 amino acids. CDR3 in amino acids: CASSVSGTVGNEQFF. The CDR3 DNA is TGTGCCAGCAGCGTGAGTGGGACAGTGGGCAATGAGCAGTTCTTC.

The CDR3 coding sequence is TGTGCCAGCATTCCGCGCCCCAATCAGCCCCAGCATTTT. This gives the protein CASIPRPNQPQHF. The rearrangement joins TRBV28 to TRBJ1-5, with no clear D. Trimming took off 7 bases at V and 3 bases at J, with 10 bases between the two ends. The CDR3 is 13 amino acids. CDR1 is MDHEN and CDR2 is SYDVKM in the germline V gene.

Comment on this clonotype: Germline and junction disagree at one end, which may indicate a read error. The chain links TRBV18 to TRBJ2-1; either TRBD1 or TRBD2 may fit D (5 bases each). The CDR3 contains 15 residues. Germline V gene sequence: CDR1 KGHSH, CDR2 LQKENI. The CDR3 is CAGSNGATLYNEQFF. The CDR3 bases are TGTGCCGGCTCAAACGGGGCCACACTCTACAATGAGCAGTTCTTC.

This rearrangement joins TRBV20-1 to TRBJ1-4; 8 bases are a match to TRBD1. Germline trimming cut 3 bases from V and 4 bases from J; bases unmatched to any gene: 4. CDR3 length: 14 amino acids. Germline V gene lookup returns CDR1 DFQATT and CDR2 SNEGSKA (reference sequence). The CDR3 loop is CSASRQGNNEKLFF. In DNA, the CDR3 is TGCAGTGCTAGCAGACAGGGGAATAATGAAAAACTGTTTTTT.

This chain uses TRBV7-2 with TRBJ1-4, with D possibly TRBD1 on 5 matching bases. CDR1 is SGHTA, CDR2 FQGNSA, per germline. The CDR3 has 16 residues. Trimming removed 6 bases at V and 2 bases at J, with 16 bases between. The CDR3, as DNA: TGTGCCAGCAGTCGTCTCGTGGGGGTCACTAATGAAAAACTGTTTTTT. Translated, it gives CASSRLVGVTNEKLFF.

The rearrangement uses TRBV4-1 and TRBJ1-4; D is perhaps TRBD1 (5 bases). V lost 8 bases, J lost 7 bases, and 20 bases lay in between. Per germline, CDR1 MGHRA and CDR2 YSYEKL. The CDR3 sequence is 15 residues long. CDR3 coding DNA: TGCGCCAGCCAACTCTCCAGGGTCTTGGGTGAAAAACTGTTTTTT. Translation gives CASQLSRVLGEKLFF.

The rearrangement joins TRBV28 to TRBJ1-5; 9 bases line up with TRBD1. CDR3 length: 14 amino acids. Germline V CDR1 and CDR2: MDHEN, SYDVKM. V shed 2 bases, J shed 7 bases, and the junction held 3 bases outside the gene matches. This chain's CDR3 is CASSLAGQGQPQHF. In DNA form, the CDR3 reads TGTGCCAGCAGTTTAGCGGGACAGGGCCAGCCCCAGCATTTT.

The chain has TRBV5-1 and TRBJ2-7; D is tentatively TRBD1 or TRBD2 (5 bases each). Trimming took 4 bases from V and 6 from J, leaving 23 bases between them. CDR3 length equals 16 residues. Germline CDR1 and CDR2: SGHRS and YFSETQ. In DNA, the CDR3 is TGCGCCAGCAGCCCAAGACCCATGGGACCGACGAGCGAGCAGTACTTC. This sequence encodes CASSPRPMGPTSEQYF.

The CDR3: CASSLDGAGGGETQYF. CDR3 DNA sequence: TGTGCCAGCAGCTTGGATGGAGCAGGGGGCGGGGAGACCCAGTACTTC. The chain links TRBV7-2 to TRBJ2-5; 8 bases are a match to TRBD1. CDR1 is SGHTA and CDR2 is FQGNSA in the germline V gene. This CDR3 contains 16 residues. Unmatched junction bases numbered 11, after V lost 3 bases and J lost 5 bases.

This chain joins TRBV6-1 and TRBJ1-1; D unresolved. There are 13 residues in the CDR3. CDR1 and CDR2 from the germline V gene are MNHNS and SASEGT. The germline V and J ends were trimmed by 9 bases and 1 base, with 12 bases remaining between them. CDR3 region: CASLKRKNTEAFF. The CDR3 nucleotides are TGTGCCAGTCTAAAACGTAAGAACACTGAAGCTTTCTTT.

The V call is TRBV6-5, the J call TRBJ1-2, with D possibly TRBD1 on 6 matching bases. Trimming stripped 5 bases from V and 6 bases from J, with 10 bases between. Germline V lookup: CDR1 MNHEY, CDR2 SVGAGI. This CDR3 region has 12 residues. CDR3 nucleotide sequence: TGTGCCAGCAGTCTACAGGGTAATGGCTACACCTTC. Protein sequence: CASSLQGNGYTF.

This clonotype was detected a few times. The gene calls are TRBV4-3 and TRBJ2-5; D is perhaps TRBD1 (5 bases). Gene TRBJ2-1 matches the end of the DNA better, so the J call may be wrong. Germline assignment: CDR1 LGHNA and CDR2 YSLEER. This CDR3 spans 15 amino acids. CDR3: CASSQEPGINGEQFF. In DNA, the CDR3 is TGCGCCAGCAGCCAAGAACCAGGGATTAATGGTGAGCAGTTCTTC.

This chain joins TRBV7-2 and TRBJ2-1; weak D call: TRBD1 (6 bases). This CDR3 contains 16 residues. The V gene lost 5 bases and the J gene lost 5 bases, with 19 bases spanning the gap. CDR1 and CDR2 (germline): SGHTA, FQGNSA. CDR3 protein: CASSPRPRQANNEQFF. For the CDR3, the DNA is TGTGCCAGCAGCCCTAGGCCTCGACAGGCAAACAATGAGCAGTTCTTC.

The chain joins TRBV20-1 to TRBJ1-6; D is unresolved. The germline gives CDR1 DFQATT, CDR2 SNEGSKA (reference sequence). This CDR3 contains 13 residues. The germline V and J ends were trimmed by 3 bases and 10 bases, with 13 bases remaining between them. The CDR3 nucleotides are TGCAGTGCTAGGCAGGAGTTAGGGTCACCCCTCCACTTT. Its protein product is CSARQELGSPLHF.

This clonotype appeared a few times. The genes are TRBV25-1 and TRBJ2-7; D gene unclear. Germline V gives CDR1 MGHDK, CDR2 SYGVNS. The CDR3 consists of 13 residues. Trimming stripped 6 bases from V and 5 bases from J, with 14 bases between. CDR3 amino acids: CASSPGRKDEQYF. The CDR3, as DNA: TGTGCCAGCAGCCCCGGTCGGAAAGACGAGCAGTACTTC.

The V gene is TRBV29-1, the J gene TRBJ2-5; D unclear. There are 12 residues in the CDR3. The V gene's germline CDR1 is SQVTM and CDR2 ANQGSEA. Trimming left V 3 bases short and J 5 bases short, with 10 bases between. The CDR3 loop is CSVDFSAETQYF. CDR3 nucleotide sequence: TGCAGCGTTGATTTTAGTGCGGAGACCCAGTACTTC.

The chain has TRBV18 and TRBJ2-1; D not resolved. Trimming stripped 3 bases from V and 11 bases from J, with 14 bases between. The germline V gene encodes CDR1 KGHSH and CDR2 LQKENI. The CDR3 has 13 amino acids. CDR3 bases: TGTGCCAGCTCACCTGGTGAGCGCCGTCAGCAGTTCTTC. Residues: CASSPGERRQQFF. The variable domain in full, completed from reference TRBV18 and TRBJ2-1, reads NAGVMQNPRHLVRRRGQEARLRCSPMKGHSHVYWYRQLPEEGLKFMVYLQKENIIDESGMPKERFSAEFPKEGPSILRIQQVVRGDSAAYFCASSPGERRQQFFGPGTRLTVL.